Included here is one TCR beta chain sequence, with context. Its matching antigen is unknown. Unrecorded immune exposure was likely among donors, who were nominally healthy when sampled. PCR was performed using 60 Vbeta and 13 Jbeta primers. Repertoires were generated with immunoSEQ multiplex PCR, while TCRdb's copy carries only in-frame clones and drops some. This sample's clone table lists approximately 140,000 clones. The CDR3 loop spans 13 amino acids. V lost 4 bases and J 5 bases, leaving 12 bases between the germline ends. CDR1 and CDR2 from the germline V gene are GTSNPN and SVGIG (reference sequence). These data originate in a study of cytomegalovirus exposure and HLA in healthy donors. Study conclusions and caveats: It was likely that a cluster of highly shared sequence variants was a sequencing artifact. It was reported in a later analysis that an Asian-associated ancestry cluster showed fewer N-insertions than the approximately 700-donor mean. Cytomegalovirus association was assigned to under 200 TCR beta chains.

The receptor's source is a woman between 50 and 59 years old in good health and CMV-seronegative. The V call is TRBV30, the J call TRBJ2-1; the D gene is possibly TRBD1 (6 bases). Sequenced input: PBMCs. The CDR3 DNA sequence: TGTGCCTGGATGGCGGACAGAAACAATGAGCAGTTCTTC. Protein product: CAWMADRNNEQFF. Together with reference TRBV30 and TRBJ2-1, the CDR3 gives the full variable domain: SQTIHQWPATLVQPVGSPLSLECTVEGTSNPNLYWYRQAAGRGLQLLFYSVGIGQISSEVPQNLSASRPQDRQFILSSKKLLLSDSGFYLCAWMADRNNEQFFGPGTRLTVL.